Sequencing of this TCR beta chain was carried out in a study of T-cell memory formation after mild COVID-19. TCRdb reprocessed the 5' RACE reads via MiXCR and lists one record per CDR3 protein. This sample carries fewer than 250,000 distinct CDR3 sequences, 15% of them seen once, and the ten largest clones take 2% to 2.5%. The CDR3 loop spans 17 amino acids. The germline V gene encodes CDR1 SGHRS and CDR2 YFSETQ. V shed 0 bases and J 5 bases; nucleotides not matched to a gene: 10. Sequencing was carried out using PBMCs or a T cell subset sorted from them (not recorded which). J is TRBJ1-2 and V is TRBV5-1, with 10 bases aligning to TRBD1. The clonotype originates from an adult woman who had mild COVID-19 (a few samples of this study predate the infection). Cell type and time point are not known. The CDR3: CASSLAGQGIGEYGYTF. Here the CDR3 DNA reads TGCGCCAGCAGCTTGGCGGGACAGGGGATAGGAGAATATGGCTACACCTTC. The entire variable domain, with the rest obtained from reference TRBV5-1 and TRBJ1-2, is as follows: KAGVTQTPRYLIKTRGQQVTLSCSPISGHRSVSWYQQTPGQGLQFLFEYFSETQRNKGNFPGRFSGRQFSNSRSEMNVSTLELGDSALYLCASSLAGQGIGEYGYTFGSGTRLTVV.